This T cell receptor beta chain was obtained from a study of shared T cell receptors in the human thymus. Generated by immunoSEQ multiplex PCR, the TCRdb table keeps only in-frame clones and is missing some. Counted here are about 380,000 clones, 95% occurring once; the ten biggest clones make up approximately 0.018%. The length of the CDR3 is 15 residues. Looked up from germline, CDR1 is MNHEY and CDR2 is SMNVEV (reference sequence). Deletions cut 8 bases from V and 3 bases from J, with 18 bases between. The sequenced sample consisted of thymocytes. The chain employs TRBV27 and TRBJ2-3; D possibly corresponds to TRBD1 (6 bases). The TCR sequence derives from a human donor. CDR3 protein: CASQTGTFLTDTQYF. CDR3 coding DNA: TGTGCCAGCCAAACCGGGACATTTTTAACAGATACGCAGTATTTT.